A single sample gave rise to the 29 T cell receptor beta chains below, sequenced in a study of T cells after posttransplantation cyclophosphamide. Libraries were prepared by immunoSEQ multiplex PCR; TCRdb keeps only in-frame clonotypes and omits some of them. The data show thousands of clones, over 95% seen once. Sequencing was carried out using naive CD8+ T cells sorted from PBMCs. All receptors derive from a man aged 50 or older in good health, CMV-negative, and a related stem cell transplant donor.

The DNA of the CDR3 is TGTGCCAGCAGCTCTCCAGGGCAAAATCAGCCCCAGCATTTT. It is translated as CASSSPGQNQPQHF. The chain recombines TRBV13 with TRBJ1-5, with a tentative D call TRBD1 (5 bases). The ends were cut back, 4 bases at V and 4 bases at J, with 11 bases in the middle. The CDR3 loop spans 14 amino acids. Germline V lookup: CDR1 PRHDT, CDR2 FYEKMQ (reference sequence).

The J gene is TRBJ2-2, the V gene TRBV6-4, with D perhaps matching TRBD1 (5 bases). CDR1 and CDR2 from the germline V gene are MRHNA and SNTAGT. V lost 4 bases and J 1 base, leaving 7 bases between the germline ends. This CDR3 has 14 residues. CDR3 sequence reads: CASSVTENTGELFF. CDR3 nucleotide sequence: TGTGCCAGCAGTGTGACAGAGAACACCGGGGAGCTGTTTTTT.

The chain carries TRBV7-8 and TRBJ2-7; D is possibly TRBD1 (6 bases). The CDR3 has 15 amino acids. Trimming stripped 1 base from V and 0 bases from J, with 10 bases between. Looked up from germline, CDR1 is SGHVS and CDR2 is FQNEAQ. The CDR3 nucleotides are TGTGCCAGCAGCTTAGGACAGGTCTTCTCCTACGAGCAGTACTTC. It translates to CASSLGQVFSYEQYF.

The CDR3 region is CASSLELAGGPLDEQFF. The CDR3 DNA reads TGTGCCAGCAGCTTGGAACTAGCGGGGGGCCCGCTCGATGAGCAGTTCTTC. This chain connects TRBV7-7 to TRBJ2-1, with 12 positions matching TRBD2. From germline, CDR1 is SSHAT and CDR2 FNYEAQ (reference sequence). The CDR3 sequence is 17 residues long. Trimming removed 3 bases from V and 8 bases from J; junction bases left unmatched: 11.

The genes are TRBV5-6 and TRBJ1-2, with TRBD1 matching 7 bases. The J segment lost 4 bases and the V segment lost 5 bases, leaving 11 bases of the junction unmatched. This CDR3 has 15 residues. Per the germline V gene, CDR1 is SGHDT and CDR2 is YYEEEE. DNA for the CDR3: TGTGCCAGCAGAGACAGGGACGGATACTTCTATGGCTACACCTTC. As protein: CASRDRDGYFYGYTF.

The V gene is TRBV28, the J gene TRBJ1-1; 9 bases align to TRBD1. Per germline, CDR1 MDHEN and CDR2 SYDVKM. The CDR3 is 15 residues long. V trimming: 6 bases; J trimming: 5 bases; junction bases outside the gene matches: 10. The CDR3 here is CASRETGGLETEAFF. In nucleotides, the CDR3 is TGTGCCAGCAGAGAGACAGGGGGTTTGGAGACTGAAGCTTTCTTT.

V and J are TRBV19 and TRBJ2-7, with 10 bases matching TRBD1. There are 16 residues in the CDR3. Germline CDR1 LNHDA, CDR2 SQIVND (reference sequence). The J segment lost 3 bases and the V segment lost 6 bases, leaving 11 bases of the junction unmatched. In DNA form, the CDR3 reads TGTGCCAGTAGCCAATTTGGAGGACAGGGGGGCTACGAGCAGTACTTC. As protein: CASSQFGGQGGYEQYF.

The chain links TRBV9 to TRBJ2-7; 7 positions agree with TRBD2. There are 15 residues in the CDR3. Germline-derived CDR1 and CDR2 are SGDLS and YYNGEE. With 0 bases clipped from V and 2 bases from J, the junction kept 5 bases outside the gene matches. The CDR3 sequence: CASSVAAGYAYEQYF. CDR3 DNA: TGTGCCAGCAGCGTAGCAGCGGGGTATGCCTACGAGCAGTACTTC.

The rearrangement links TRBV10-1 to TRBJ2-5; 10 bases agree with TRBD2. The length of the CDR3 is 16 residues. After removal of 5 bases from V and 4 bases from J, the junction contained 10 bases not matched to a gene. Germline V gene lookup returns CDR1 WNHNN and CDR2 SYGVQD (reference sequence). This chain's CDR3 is CASSPGTSDPSETQYF. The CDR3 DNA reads TGCGCCAGCAGTCCCGGGACTAGCGACCCATCAGAGACCCAGTACTTC.

The CDR3 sequence is CASSVDEGYQETQYF. The DNA for the CDR3 is TGTGCCAGCAGCGTAGACGAGGGATACCAAGAGACCCAGTACTTC. This chain connects TRBV9 to TRBJ2-5, with TRBD2 as a possible D gene (5 bases). Germline values: CDR1 SGDLS, CDR2 YYNGEE. V was trimmed by 0 bases and J by 0 bases, leaving 9 bases between them. The CDR3 covers 15 residues.

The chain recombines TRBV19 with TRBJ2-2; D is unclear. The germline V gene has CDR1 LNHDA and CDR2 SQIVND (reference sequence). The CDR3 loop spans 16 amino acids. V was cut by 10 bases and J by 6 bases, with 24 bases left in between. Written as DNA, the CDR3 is TGTGCCACAAAATGGTTCGGGTCCCACTCGTCCGGGGAGCTGTTTTTT. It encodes CATKWFGSHSSGELFF.

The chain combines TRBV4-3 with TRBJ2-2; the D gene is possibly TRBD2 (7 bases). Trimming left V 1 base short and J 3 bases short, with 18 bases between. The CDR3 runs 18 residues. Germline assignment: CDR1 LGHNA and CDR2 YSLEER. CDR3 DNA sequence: TGCGCCAGCAGCCAAGCCCAAGGGGCGGGGGCCTACACCGGGGAGCTGTTTTTT. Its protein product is CASSQAQGAGAYTGELFF.

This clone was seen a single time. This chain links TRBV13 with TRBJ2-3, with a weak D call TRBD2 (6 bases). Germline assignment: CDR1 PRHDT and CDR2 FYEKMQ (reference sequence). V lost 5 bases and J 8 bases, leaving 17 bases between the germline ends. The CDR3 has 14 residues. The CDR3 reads CASSATGLPITQYF. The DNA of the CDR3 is TGTGCCAGCAGCGCCACGGGACTCCCCATTACGCAGTATTTT.

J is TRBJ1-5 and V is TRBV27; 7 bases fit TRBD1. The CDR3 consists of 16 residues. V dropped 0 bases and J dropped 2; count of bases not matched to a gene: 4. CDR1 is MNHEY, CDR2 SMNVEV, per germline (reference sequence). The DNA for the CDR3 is TGTGCCAGCAGTTTATCAACAGGGGAAGGCAATCAGCCCCAGCATTTT. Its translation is CASSLSTGEGNQPQHF.

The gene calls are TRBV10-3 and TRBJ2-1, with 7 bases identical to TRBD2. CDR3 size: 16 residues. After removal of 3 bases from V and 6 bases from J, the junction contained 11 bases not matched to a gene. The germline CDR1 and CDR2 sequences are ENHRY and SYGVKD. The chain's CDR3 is CAISELERDLGNEQFF. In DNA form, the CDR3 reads TGTGCCATCAGTGAATTGGAGCGGGACCTCGGCAATGAGCAGTTCTTC.

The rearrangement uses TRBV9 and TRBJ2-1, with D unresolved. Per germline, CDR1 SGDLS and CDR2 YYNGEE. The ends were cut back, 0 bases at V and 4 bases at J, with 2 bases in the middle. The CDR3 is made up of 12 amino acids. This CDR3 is CASSVAYNEQFF. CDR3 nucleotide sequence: TGTGCCAGCAGCGTAGCTTACAATGAGCAGTTCTTC.

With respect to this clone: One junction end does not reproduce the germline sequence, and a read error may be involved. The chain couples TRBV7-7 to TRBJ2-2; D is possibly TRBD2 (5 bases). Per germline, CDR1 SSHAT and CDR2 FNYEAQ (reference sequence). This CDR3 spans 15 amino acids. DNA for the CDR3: TGTGCTAGCAGCTTAGCATCCGGGGAAGCCGGGGAGCTGTTTTTT. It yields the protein CASSLASGEAGELFF.

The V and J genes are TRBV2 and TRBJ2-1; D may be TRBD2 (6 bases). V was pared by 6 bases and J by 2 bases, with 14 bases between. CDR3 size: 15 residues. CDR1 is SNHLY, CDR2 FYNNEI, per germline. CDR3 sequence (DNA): TGTGCCAGCAGCCCGACTAGGGGCCCCTACAATGAGCAGTTCTTC. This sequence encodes CASSPTRGPYNEQFF. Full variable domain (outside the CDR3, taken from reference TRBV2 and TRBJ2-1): EPEVTQTPSHQVTQMGQEVILRCVPISNHLYFYWYRQILGQKVEFLVSFYNNEISEKSEIFDDQFSVERPDGSNFTLKIRSTKLEDSAMYFCASSPTRGPYNEQFFGPGTRLTVL.

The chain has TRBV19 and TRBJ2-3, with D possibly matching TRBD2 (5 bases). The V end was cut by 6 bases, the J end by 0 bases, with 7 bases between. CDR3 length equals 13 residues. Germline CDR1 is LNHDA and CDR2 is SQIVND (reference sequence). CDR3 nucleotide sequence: TGTGCCAGTAGGACTAAAAGCACAGATACGCAGTATTTT. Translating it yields CASRTKSTDTQYF.

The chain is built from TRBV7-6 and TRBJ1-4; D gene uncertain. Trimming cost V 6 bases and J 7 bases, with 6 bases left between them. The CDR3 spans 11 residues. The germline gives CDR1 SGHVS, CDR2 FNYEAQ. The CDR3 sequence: CASREGEKLFF. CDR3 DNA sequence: TGTGCCAGCAGGGAGGGTGAAAAACTGTTTTTT. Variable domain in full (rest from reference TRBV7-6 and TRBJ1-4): GAGVSQSPRYKVTKRGQDVALRCDPISGHVSLYWYRQALGQGPEFLTYFNYEAQQDKSGLPNDRFSAERPEGSISTLTIQRTEQRDSAMYRCASREGEKLFFGSGTQLSVL.

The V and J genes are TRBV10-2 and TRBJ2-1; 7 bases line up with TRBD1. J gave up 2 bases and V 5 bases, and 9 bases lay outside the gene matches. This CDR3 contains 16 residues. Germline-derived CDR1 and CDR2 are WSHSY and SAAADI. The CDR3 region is CASSKTHRGAYNEQFF. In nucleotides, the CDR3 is TGCGCCAGCAGTAAGACACACAGGGGAGCCTACAATGAGCAGTTCTTC.

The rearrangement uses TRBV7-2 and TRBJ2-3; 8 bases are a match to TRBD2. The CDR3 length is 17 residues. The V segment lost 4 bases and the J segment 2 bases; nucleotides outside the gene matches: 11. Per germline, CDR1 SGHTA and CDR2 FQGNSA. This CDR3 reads CASSYPEGGGYTDTQYF. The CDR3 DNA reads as TGTGCCAGCAGCTACCCCGAGGGCGGGGGGTACACAGATACGCAGTATTTT.

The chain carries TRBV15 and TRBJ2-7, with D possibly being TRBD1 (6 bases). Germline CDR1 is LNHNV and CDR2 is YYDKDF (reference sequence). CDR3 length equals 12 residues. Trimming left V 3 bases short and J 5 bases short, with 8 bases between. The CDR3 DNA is TGTGCCACCAGCAGGTGGGACAACGAGCAGTACTTC. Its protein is CATSRWDNEQYF. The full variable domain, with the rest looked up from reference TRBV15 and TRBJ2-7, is DAMVIQNPRYQVTQFGKPVTLSCSQTLNHNVMYWYQQKSSQAPKLLFHYYDKDFNNEADTPDNFQSRRPNTSFCFLDIRSPGLGDTAMYLCATSRWDNEQYFGPGTRLTVT.

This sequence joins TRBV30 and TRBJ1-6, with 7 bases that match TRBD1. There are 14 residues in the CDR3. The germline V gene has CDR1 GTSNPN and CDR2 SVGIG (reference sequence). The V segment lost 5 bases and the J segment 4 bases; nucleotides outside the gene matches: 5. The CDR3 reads CAWGTENYNSPLHF. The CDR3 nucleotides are TGTGCCTGGGGGACAGAAAATTATAATTCACCCCTCCACTTT. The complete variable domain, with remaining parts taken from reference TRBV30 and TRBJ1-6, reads SQTIHQWPATLVQPVGSPLSLECTVEGTSNPNLYWYRQAAGRGLQLLFYSVGIGQISSEVPQNLSASRPQDRQFILSSKKLLLSDSGFYLCAWGTENYNSPLHFGNGTRLTVT.

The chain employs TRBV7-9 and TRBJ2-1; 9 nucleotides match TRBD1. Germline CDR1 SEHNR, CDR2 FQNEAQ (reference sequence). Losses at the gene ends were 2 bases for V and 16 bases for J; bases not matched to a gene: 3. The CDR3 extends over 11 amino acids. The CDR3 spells CASSLMGQGFF. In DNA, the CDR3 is TGTGCCAGCAGCTTAATGGGACAGGGTTTCTTC.

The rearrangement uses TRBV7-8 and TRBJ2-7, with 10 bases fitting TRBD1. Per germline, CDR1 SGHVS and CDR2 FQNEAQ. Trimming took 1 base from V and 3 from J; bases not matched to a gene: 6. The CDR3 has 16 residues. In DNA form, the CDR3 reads TGTGCCAGCAGCTTAGGGGGGGGACAGGGGTACTACGAGCAGTACTTC. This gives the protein CASSLGGGQGYYEQYF.

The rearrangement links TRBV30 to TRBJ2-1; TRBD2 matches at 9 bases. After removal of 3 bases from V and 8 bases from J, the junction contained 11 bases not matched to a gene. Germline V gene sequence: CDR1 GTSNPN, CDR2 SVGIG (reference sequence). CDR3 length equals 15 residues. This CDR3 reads CAWSAGAGGPDEQFF. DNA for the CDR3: TGTGCCTGGAGCGCAGGCGCGGGAGGGCCGGATGAGCAGTTCTTC.

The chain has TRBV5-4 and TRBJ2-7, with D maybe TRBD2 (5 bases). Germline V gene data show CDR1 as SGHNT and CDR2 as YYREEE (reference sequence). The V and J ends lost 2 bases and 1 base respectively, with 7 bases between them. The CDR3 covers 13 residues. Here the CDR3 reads CASSFRESYEQYF. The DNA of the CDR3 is TGTGCCAGCAGCTTCCGGGAATCCTACGAGCAGTACTTC.

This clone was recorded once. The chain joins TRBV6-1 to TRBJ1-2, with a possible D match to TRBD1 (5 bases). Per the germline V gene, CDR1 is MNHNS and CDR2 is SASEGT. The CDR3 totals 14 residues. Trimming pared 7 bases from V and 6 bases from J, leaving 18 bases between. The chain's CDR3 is CASIYLGGSDGYTF. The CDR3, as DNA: TGTGCCAGCATTTATTTGGGGGGGTCGGATGGCTACACCTTC.